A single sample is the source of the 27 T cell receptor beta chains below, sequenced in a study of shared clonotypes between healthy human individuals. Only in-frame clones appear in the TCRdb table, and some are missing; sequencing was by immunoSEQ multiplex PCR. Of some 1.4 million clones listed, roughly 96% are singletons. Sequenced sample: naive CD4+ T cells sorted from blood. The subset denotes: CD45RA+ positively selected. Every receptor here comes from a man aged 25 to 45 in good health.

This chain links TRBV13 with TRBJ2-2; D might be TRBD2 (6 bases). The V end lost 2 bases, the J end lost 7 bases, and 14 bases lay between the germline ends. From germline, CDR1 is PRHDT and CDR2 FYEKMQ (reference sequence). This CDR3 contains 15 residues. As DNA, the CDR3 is TGTGCCAGCAGCTTAAGGGCCCGGGGAGGCGGGGAGCTGTTTTTT. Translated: CASSLRARGGGELFF.

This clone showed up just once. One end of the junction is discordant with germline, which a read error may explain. The CDR3 bases are TGTGCTAGCAGCCCCAGTTGGTTGGATACGCAGTATTTT. It encodes CASSPSWLDTQYF. The gene calls are TRBV7-7 and TRBJ2-3, with D hard to call. The CDR3 loop spans 13 amino acids. Germline CDR1 is SSHAT and CDR2 is FNYEAQ (reference sequence).

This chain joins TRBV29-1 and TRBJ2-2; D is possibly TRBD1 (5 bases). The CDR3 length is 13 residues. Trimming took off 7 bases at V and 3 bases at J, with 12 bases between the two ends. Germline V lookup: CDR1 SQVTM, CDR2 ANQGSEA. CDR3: CSARQSYTGELFF. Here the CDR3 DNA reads TGCAGCGCCAGACAGAGTTACACCGGGGAGCTGTTTTTT.

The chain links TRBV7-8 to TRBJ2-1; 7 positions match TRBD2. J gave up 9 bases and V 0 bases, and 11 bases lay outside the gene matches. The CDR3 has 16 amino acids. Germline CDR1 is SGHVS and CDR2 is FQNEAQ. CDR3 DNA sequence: TGTGCCAGCAGCTTAGCGGCGGGAGCTCGGTCGGGTGAGCAGTTCTTC. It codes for CASSLAAGARSGEQFF. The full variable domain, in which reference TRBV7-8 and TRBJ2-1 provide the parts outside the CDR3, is GAGVSQSPRYKVAKRGQDVALRCDPISGHVSLFWYQQALGQGPEFLTYFQNEAQLDKSGLPSDRFFAERPEGSVSTLKIQRTQQEDSAVYLCASSLAAGARSGEQFFGPGTRLTVL.

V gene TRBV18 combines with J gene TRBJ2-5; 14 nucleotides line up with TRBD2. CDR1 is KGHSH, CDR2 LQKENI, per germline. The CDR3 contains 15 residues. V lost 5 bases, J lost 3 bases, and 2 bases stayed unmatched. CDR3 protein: CASSAGLAGEETQYF. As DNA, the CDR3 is TGTGCCAGCTCAGCGGGACTAGCGGGAGAAGAGACCCAGTACTTC.

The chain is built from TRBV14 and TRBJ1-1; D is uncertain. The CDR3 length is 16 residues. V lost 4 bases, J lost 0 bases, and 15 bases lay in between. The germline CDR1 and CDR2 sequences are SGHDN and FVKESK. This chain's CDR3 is CASSPPTLGLNTEAFF. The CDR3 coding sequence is TGTGCCAGCAGCCCTCCAACTTTGGGGTTGAACACTGAAGCTTTCTTT.

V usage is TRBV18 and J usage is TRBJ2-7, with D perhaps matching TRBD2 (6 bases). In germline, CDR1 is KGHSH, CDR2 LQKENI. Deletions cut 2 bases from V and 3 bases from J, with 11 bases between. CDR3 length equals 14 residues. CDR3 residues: CASSPRTKNYEQYF. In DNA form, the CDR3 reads TGTGCCAGCTCACCAAGGACTAAAAACTACGAGCAGTACTTC. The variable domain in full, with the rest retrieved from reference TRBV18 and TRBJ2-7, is NAGVMQNPRHLVRRRGQEARLRCSPMKGHSHVYWYRQLPEEGLKFMVYLQKENIIDESGMPKERFSAEFPKEGPSILRIQQVVRGDSAAYFCASSPRTKNYEQYFGPGTRLTVT.

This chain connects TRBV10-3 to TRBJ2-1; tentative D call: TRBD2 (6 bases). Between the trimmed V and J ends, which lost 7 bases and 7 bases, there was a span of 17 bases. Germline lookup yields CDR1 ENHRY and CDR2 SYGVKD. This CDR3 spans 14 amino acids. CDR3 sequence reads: CAIMGTPVGNEQFF. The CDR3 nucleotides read TGTGCCATCATGGGGACTCCCGTAGGAAATGAGCAGTTCTTC.

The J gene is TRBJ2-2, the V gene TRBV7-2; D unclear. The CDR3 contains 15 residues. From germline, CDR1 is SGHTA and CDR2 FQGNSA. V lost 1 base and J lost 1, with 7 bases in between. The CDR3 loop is CASSLGPGNTGELFF. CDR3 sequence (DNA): TGTGCCAGCAGCTTAGGTCCGGGGAACACCGGGGAGCTGTTTTTT.

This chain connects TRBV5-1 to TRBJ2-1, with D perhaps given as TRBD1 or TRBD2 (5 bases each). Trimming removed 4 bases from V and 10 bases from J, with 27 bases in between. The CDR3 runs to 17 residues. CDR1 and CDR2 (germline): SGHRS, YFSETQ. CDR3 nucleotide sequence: TGCGCCAGCAGCACCCCCGGGACGGATACAATGTTGTTAGAGCAGTTCTTC. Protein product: CASSTPGTDTMLLEQFF.

DNA for the CDR3: TGTGCCAGCAGTTTAGCCGGGGGGTCGCAGCCCCAGCATTTT. Translated: CASSLAGGSQPQHF. This chain joins TRBV28 and TRBJ1-5; D might be TRBD1 (5 bases). Trimming left V 2 bases short and J 7 bases short, with 12 bases between. The CDR3 loop spans 14 amino acids. CDR1 is MDHEN and CDR2 is SYDVKM in the germline V gene.

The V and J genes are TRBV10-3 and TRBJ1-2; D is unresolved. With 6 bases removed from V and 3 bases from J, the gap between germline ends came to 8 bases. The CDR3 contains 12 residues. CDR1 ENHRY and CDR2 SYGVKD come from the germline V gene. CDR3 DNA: TGTGCCATCAGCGAACTAGACTATGGCTACACCTTC. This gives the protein CAISELDYGYTF.

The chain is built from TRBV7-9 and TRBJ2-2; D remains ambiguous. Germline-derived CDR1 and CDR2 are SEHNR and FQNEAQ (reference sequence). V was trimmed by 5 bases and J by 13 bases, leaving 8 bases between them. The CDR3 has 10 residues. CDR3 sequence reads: CASSTRRLFF. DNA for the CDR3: TGTGCCAGCAGCACCAGGCGGCTGTTTTTT.

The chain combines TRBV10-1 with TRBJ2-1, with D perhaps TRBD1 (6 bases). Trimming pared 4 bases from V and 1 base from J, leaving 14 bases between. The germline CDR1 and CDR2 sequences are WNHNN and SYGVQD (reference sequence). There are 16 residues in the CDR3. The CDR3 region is CASSVKGGSSYNEQFF. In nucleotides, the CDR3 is TGCGCCAGCAGTGTTAAAGGGGGAAGTTCCTACAATGAGCAGTTCTTC.

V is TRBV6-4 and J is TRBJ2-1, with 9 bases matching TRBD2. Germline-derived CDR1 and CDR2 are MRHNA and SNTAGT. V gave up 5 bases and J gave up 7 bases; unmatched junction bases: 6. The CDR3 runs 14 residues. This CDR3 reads CASSSSGRRNEQFF. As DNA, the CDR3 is TGTGCCAGCAGTTCCAGCGGGAGGAGGAATGAGCAGTTCTTC.

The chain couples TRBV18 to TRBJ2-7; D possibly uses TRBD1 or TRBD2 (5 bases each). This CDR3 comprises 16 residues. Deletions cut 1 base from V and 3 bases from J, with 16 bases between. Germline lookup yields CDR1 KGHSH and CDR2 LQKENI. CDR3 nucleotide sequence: TGTGCCAGCTCACCACAAGGGACGGGATTTTTCTACGAGCAGTACTTC. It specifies CASSPQGTGFFYEQYF.

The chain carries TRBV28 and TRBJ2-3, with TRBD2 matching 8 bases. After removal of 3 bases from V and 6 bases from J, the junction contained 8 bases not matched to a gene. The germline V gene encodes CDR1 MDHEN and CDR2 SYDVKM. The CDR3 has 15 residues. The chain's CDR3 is CASSFRSGSQDTQYF. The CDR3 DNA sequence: TGTGCCAGCAGTTTTCGAAGCGGGAGTCAGGATACGCAGTATTTT.

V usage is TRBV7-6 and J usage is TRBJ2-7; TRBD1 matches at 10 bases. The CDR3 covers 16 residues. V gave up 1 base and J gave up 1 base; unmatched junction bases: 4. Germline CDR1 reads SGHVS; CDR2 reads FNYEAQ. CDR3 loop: CASSLVGTGASYEQYF. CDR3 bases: TGTGCCAGCAGCTTAGTGGGGACAGGGGCGTCCTACGAGCAGTACTTC.

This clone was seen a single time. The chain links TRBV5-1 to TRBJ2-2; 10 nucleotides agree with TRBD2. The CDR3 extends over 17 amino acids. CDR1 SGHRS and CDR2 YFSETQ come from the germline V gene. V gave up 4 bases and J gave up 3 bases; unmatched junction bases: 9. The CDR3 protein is CASSERPSGSDTGELFF. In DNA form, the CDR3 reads TGCGCCAGCAGCGAACGACCTAGCGGGAGTGACACCGGGGAGCTGTTTTTT.

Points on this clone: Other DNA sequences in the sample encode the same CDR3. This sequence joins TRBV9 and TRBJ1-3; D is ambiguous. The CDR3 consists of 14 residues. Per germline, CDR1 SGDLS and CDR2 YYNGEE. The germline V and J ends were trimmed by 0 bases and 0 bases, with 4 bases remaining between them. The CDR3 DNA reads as TGTGCCAGCAGCGTAGCAGGCTCTGGAAACACCATATATTTT. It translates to CASSVAGSGNTIYF.

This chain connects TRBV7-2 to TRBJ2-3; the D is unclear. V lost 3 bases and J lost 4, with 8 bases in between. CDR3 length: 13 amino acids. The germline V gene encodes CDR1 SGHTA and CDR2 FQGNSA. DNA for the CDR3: TGTGCCAGCAGCTTCACGGCGGCAGATACGCAGTATTTT. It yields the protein CASSFTAADTQYF.

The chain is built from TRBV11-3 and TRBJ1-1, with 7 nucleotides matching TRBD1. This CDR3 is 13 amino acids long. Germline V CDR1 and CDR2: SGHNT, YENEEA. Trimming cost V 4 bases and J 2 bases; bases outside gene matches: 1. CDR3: CASSWTGNTEAFF. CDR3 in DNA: TGTGCCAGCAGCTGGACAGGAAACACTGAAGCTTTCTTT.

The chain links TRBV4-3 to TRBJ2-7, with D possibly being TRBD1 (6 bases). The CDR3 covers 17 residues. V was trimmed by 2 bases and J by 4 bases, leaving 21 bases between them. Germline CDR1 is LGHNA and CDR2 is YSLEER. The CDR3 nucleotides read TGCGCCAGCAGCCAAAGGGCTACAGGGCAAAGACCTTACGAGCAGTACTTC. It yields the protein CASSQRATGQRPYEQYF.

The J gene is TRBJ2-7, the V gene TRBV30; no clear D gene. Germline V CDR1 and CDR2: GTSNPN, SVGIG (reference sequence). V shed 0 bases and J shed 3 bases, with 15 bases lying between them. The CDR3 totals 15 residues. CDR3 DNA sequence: TGTGCCTGGAGTGTACAGTTCCCACGAGGCTACGAGCAGTACTTC. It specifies CAWSVQFPRGYEQYF. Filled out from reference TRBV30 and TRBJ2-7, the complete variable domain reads SQTIHQWPATLVQPVGSPLSLECTVEGTSNPNLYWYRQAAGRGLQLLFYSVGIGQISSEVPQNLSASRPQDRQFILSSKKLLLSDSGFYLCAWSVQFPRGYEQYFGPGTRLTVT.

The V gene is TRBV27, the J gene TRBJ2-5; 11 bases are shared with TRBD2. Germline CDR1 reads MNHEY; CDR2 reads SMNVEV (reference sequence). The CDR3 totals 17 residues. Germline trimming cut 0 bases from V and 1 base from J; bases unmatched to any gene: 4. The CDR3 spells CASSLSASGRTQETQYF. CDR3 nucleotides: TGTGCCAGCAGTTTATCGGCTAGCGGGAGGACCCAAGAGACCCAGTACTTC.

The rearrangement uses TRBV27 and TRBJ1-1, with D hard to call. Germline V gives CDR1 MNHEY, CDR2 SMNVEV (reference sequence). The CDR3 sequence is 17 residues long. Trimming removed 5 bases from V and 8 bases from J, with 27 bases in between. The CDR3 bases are TGTGCCAGCAGTCCAAATAGACTGACTGTAGGGATAATAGAAGCTTTCTTT. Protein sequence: CASSPNRLTVGIIEAFF.

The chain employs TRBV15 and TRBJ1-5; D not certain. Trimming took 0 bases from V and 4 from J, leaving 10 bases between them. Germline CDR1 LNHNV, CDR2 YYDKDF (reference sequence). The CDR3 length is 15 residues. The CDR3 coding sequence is TGTGCCACCAGCAGAGATCTCACGGAAAATCAGCCCCAGCATTTT. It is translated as CATSRDLTENQPQHF.